The 2 T cell receptor beta chains below were found in one sample sequenced in a study of Ad26.COV2.S vaccination and SARS-CoV-2 variants. The treatment was: around 19 received Ad26.COV2.S at low or high dose, single or two shots; about 5 received placebo; per-sample allocation not given. Sampling took place 63 days after the first vaccine or placebo injection. Assay used: immunoSEQ multiplex PCR; TCRdb lists only in-frame clones, some missing. This table has about 350,000 clones, roughly 89% appearing once. The sample consisted of peripheral blood, taken in a trial of Ad26.COV2.S vaccine versus placebo. The origin of the receptors is a person aged 18-65 years who received the Ad26.COV2.S COVID-19 vaccine or a placebo.

The chain links TRBV28 to TRBJ2-1, with TRBD2 matching 8 bases. J was trimmed by 9 bases and V by 1 base; bases with no gene match: 8. The germline V gene has CDR1 MDHEN and CDR2 SYDVKM. The CDR3 extends over 15 amino acids. DNA for the CDR3: TGTGCCAGCAGTTTATCCAGGACCGGGGGGGGTGAGCAGTTCTTC. Translation gives CASSLSRTGGGEQFF.

This clone has only a few counts. This chain links TRBV27 with TRBJ1-5, with D possibly being TRBD1 (5 bases). V gave up 2 bases and J gave up 3 bases, with 20 bases separating them. Germline CDR1 MNHEY, CDR2 SMNVEV (reference sequence). The CDR3 has 18 amino acids. The CDR3 bases are TGTGCCAGCAGTTTAGGAGGGGCGGCGGGGCGAATCAATCAGCCCCAGCATTTT. Encoded protein: CASSLGGAAGRINQPQHF.